Below, one T cell receptor beta chain is given with its context. The data were obtained in a study of blood T cell repertoires in COVID-19. In the study overall: The origin of the acute and convalescent COVID-19 samples was the United States, Italy and Spain. Sample material is recorded as cDNA or gDNA derived from T cells, B-cell-depleted T cells, or PBMCs.

Clones were sequenced by immunoSEQ multiplex PCR, and TCRdb holds only the in-frame ones, with some missing. Seen here are 500,000 or so clones, about nine tenths observed once, and the top ten hold roughly 0.7%. Each participant's cohort was designated according to participant-reported clinical history. All recovered Cohort 3 donors got two negative PCRs, got clearance, or saw symptom resolution. In germline, CDR1 is SGHRS, CDR2 YFSETQ. The length of the CDR3 is 14 residues. Trimming took 4 bases from V and 2 from J, leaving 12 bases between them. The source is a woman younger than 30 who had recovered from COVID-19. The chain is built from TRBV5-1 and TRBJ1-2; the D gene is possibly TRBD1 (5 bases). Sequencing was performed on PBMCs or T cells enriched from blood (not recorded which). The CDR3 spells CASSPQAGNYGYTF. CDR3 sequence (DNA): TGCGCCAGCAGCCCACAGGCAGGCAACTATGGCTACACCTTC.